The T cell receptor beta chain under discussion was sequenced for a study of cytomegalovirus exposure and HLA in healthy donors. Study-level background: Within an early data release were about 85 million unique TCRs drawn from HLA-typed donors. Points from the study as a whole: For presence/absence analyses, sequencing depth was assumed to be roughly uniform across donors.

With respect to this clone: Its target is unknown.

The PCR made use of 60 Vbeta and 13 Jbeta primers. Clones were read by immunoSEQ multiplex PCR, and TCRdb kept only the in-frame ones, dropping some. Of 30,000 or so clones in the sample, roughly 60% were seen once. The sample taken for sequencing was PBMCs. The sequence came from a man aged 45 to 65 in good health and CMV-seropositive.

The CDR3 coding sequence is TGCAGCGTTCGGACAGGAGGTCCGGGGGACTATGGCTACACCTTC. Translated: CSVRTGGPGDYGYTF. V usage is TRBV29-1 and J usage is TRBJ1-2, with 7 nucleotides matching TRBD1. The CDR3 contains 15 residues. V was clipped by 5 bases and J by 3 bases; unmatched bases: 12. CDR1 is SQVTM, CDR2 ANQGSEA, per germline.